Listed below are T cell receptor gamma chains from one sample, sequenced in a study of in vitro expanded adult blood gammadelta T cells. Their cognate antigens are unknown. TCRdb ran CATT on the 5' RACE reads. This sample yields over a hundred gamma-chain clones, of which approximately 7.5% are seen a single time; 50% to 80% belongs to the top ten. Sequenced material: gamma-delta T cells from peripheral blood expanded in culture, taken from an in vitro culture stimulated with HMBPP. The receptor set was obtained from an adult in good health. Both conserved end residues are part of each CDR3. The size entry gives how often the clone was seen (once, few, many) or a class if it is expanded.

clone size: once
J gene: TRGJP1
V gene: TRGV10
CDR3 protein: CAAWDCWFKIF
CDR3 DNA: TGTGCTGCGTGGGATTGTTGGTTCAAGATATTT

clone size: few
J gene: TRGJP
V gene: TRGV9
CDR3 protein: CALWEVGELGKKIKVF
CDR3 DNA: TGTGCCTTGTGGGAGGTTGGAGAGTTGGGCAAAAAAATCAAGGTATTT